This TCR beta chain was captured in a study of blood T cell repertoires in COVID-19. Background on the study: Researchers got acute and convalescent COVID-19 samples from the United States, Italy and Spain.

With 4 bases clipped from V and 2 bases from J, the junction kept 7 bases outside the gene matches. The CDR3 has 16 residues. Looked up from germline, CDR1 is LGHNA and CDR2 is YSLEER. Libraries were prepared by immunoSEQ multiplex PCR; TCRdb keeps only in-frame clonotypes and omits some of them. The repertoire holds roughly 95,000 clones, with about four fifths as singletons. This clone has just one count. J is TRBJ2-1 and V is TRBV4-3; 8 bases agree with TRBD1. The sequenced sample was peripheral blood. This TCR was sampled from an elderly man with acute or convalescent COVID-19. CDR3 protein: CASSLDGQGPYNEQFF. CDR3 nucleotides: TGCGCCAGCAGCCTCGACGGACAGGGCCCCTACAATGAGCAGTTCTTC.